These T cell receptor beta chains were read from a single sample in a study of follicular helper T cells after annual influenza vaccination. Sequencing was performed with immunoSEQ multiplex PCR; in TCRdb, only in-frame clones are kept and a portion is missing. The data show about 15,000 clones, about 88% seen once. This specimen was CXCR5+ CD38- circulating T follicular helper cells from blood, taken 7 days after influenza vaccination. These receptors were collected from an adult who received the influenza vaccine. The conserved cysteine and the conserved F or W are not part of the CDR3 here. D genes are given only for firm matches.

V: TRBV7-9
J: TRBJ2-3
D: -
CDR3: ASSPNLGLGTDTQY

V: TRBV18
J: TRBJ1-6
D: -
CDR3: ASSPYTRAGQTHSPLH

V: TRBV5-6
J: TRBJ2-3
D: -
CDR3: ASSSLASTDTQY

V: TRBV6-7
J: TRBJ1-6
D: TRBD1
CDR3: ASSYANRGRRPPLH

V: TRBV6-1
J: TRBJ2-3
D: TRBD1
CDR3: ASSADQGALDTQY

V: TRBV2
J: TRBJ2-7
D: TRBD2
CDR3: ASSEKVAGASREQY

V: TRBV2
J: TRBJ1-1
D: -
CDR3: ASSDMGGTEAF

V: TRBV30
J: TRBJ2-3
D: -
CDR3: AWSGDYGIDDTQY

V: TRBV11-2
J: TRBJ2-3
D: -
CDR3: ASSATSAGQY

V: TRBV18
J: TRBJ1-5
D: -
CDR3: ASSLGEDQPQH

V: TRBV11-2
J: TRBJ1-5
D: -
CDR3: ASSEHSNQPQH

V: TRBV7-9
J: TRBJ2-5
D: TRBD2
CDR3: ASSRTSGGAETQY

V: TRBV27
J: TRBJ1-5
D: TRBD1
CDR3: ASSLEGAGNQPQH

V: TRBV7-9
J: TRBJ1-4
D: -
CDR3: ASSFGGFEKLF

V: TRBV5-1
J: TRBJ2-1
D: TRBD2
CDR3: ASSPLTSGTDEQF

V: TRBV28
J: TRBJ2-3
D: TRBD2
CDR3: ASSFRGSGGDTQY

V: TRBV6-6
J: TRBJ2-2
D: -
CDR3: ASRGRRGGELF

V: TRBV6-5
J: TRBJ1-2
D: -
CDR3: ASSYGRAWGGYT

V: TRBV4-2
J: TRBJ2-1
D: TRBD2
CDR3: ASSQETSGIYNEQF

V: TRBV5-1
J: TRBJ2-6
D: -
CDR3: ASSLGPGGSGANVLT

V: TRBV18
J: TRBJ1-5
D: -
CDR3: ASSDGGGQQPQH

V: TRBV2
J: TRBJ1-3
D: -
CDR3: ASSEEGSTSGNTIY

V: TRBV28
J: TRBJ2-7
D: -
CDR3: ASSLRQGLHYEQY